Presented here are 8 T cell receptor beta chains from one specimen sequenced in a study of human T cells and chemical hapten exposure. The time point is: patch test 1, 2 weeks after DPC sensitization. The treatment was: therapeutic diphenylcyclopropenone sensitization with weekly scalp DPC. TCRdb re-derived calls from the RACE reads in MiXCR, one entry per CDR3 protein. Of approximately 400,000 distinct CDR3 sequences in the sample, more than 4.5% were seen once. The sequences come from whole blood, collected in connection with sensitization to the hapten diphenylcyclopropenone (DPC). The receptors shown here come from a woman between 45 and 65 years old with alopecia areata. Some clones in this sample may be carry-over from other donors' samples.

This clonotype was detected ten times or more. The V gene is TRBV29-1, the J gene TRBJ2-7; 8 positions match TRBD1. V gave up 2 bases and J gave up 4 bases; unmatched junction bases: 4. The CDR3 spans 13 residues. Germline CDR1 SQVTM, CDR2 ANQGSEA. CDR3 nucleotide sequence: TGCAGCGTTGAAACCGACAGGGGATACGAGCAGTACTTC. This encodes CSVETDRGYEQYF.

In this sample, this clonotype turned up many times. The rearrangement joins TRBV4-1 to TRBJ2-1, with 9 bases aligning to TRBD2. This CDR3 is built from 15 residues. V gave up 1 base and J gave up 6 bases; unmatched junction bases: 4. Germline CDR1 is MGHRA and CDR2 is YSYEKL. The CDR3, as DNA: TGCGCCAGCAGCCAAGCAGCGGGGGGCTTCAATGAGCAGTTCTTC. It is translated as CASSQAAGGFNEQFF.

This clonotype was recorded at least ten times. The CDR3 DNA reads TGTGCCAGCAGCGTCTCACAGACCCCGAACACTGAAGCTTTCTTT. Residues: CASSVSQTPNTEAFF. The chain couples TRBV5-4 to TRBJ1-1; D is uncertain. Looked up from germline, CDR1 is SGHNT and CDR2 is YYREEE (reference sequence). V lost 4 bases and J 1 base, leaving 14 bases between the germline ends. This CDR3 has 15 amino acids.

This clonotype was detected ten times or more. The gene calls are TRBV3-1 and TRBJ1-1; a weak D match, TRBD1 (5 bases). The germline V and J ends were trimmed by 4 bases and 1 base, with 7 bases remaining between them. This CDR3 region has 13 residues. Per the germline V gene, CDR1 is LGHDT and CDR2 is YNNKEL (reference sequence). In nucleotides, the CDR3 is TGTGCCAGCAGCCGGGGGAGGAACACTGAAGCTTTCTTT. Residues: CASSRGRNTEAFF.

At least ten counts were recorded for this clonotype. One end of the junction is discordant with germline, which a read error may explain. The V call is TRBV28, the J call TRBJ2-3; 14 positions agree with TRBD2. CDR3 length: 16 residues. Germline V gene lookup returns CDR1 MDHEN and CDR2 SYDVKM. The CDR3 DNA follows: TGTGCCAGCAGTCCCGGGACTAGCGGGAGCAGAGATACGCAGTATTTT. Protein sequence: CASSPGTSGSRDTQYF. The full variable domain, with the rest looked up from reference TRBV28 and TRBJ2-3, is DVKVTQSSRYLVKRTGEKVFLECVQDMDHENMFWYRQDPGLGLRLIYFSYDVKMKEKGDIPEGYSVSREKKERFSLILESASTNQTSMYLCASSPGTSGSRDTQYFGPGTRLTVL.

V and J are TRBV7-2 and TRBJ2-3; TRBD2 might be the D (7 bases). V was shortened by 8 bases and J by 0 bases, with 18 bases between the two germline ends. This CDR3 contains 16 residues. Germline assignment: CDR1 SGHTA and CDR2 FQGNSA. CDR3 DNA sequence: TGTGCCAGCCGCCCGGGGGGCCGTTCTAGCACAGATACGCAGTATTTT. This gives the protein CASRPGGRSSTDTQYF.

There are many counts of this clonotype. The chain is built from TRBV6-4 and TRBJ1-1; D not resolved. V lost 5 bases and J lost 2, with 9 bases in between. CDR1 and CDR2 (germline): MRHNA, SNTAGT. The CDR3 loop spans 13 amino acids. CDR3 in DNA: TGTGCCAGCAGTCTTGAGCTTAACACTGAAGCTTTCTTT. Protein: CASSLELNTEAFF.

The sample holds many counts of this clonotype. The chain recombines TRBV6-6 with TRBJ2-6; D is undetermined. V lost 7 bases and J lost 4, with 5 bases in between. The CDR3 is 12 residues long. The V gene's germline CDR1 is MNHNY and CDR2 SVGAGI (reference sequence). This CDR3 reads CASKGGANVLTF. Written as DNA, the CDR3 is TGTGCCAGCAAGGGAGGGGCCAACGTCCTGACTTTC.